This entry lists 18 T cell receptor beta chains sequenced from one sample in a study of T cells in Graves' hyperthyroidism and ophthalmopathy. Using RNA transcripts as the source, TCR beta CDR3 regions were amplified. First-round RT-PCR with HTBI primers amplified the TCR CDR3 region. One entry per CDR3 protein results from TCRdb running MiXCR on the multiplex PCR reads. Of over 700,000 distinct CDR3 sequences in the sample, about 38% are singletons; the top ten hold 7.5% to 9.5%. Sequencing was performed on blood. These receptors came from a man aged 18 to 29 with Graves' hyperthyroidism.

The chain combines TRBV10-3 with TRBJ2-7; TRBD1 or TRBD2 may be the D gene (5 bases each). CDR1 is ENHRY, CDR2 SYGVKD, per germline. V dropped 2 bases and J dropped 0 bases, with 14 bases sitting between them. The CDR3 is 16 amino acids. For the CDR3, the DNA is TGTGCCATCAGTGAGGCCGGGGCCACCGCCTCCTACGAGCAGTACTTC. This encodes CAISEAGATASYEQYF.

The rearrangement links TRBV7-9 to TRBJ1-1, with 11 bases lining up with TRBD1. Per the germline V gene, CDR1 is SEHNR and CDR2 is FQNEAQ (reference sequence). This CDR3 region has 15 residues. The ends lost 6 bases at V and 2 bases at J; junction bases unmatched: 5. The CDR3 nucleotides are TGTGCCAGCAGTATCGGACAGGGGGCTAACACTGAAGCTTTCTTT. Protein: CASSIGQGANTEAFF. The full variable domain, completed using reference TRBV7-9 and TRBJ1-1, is DTGVSQNPRHKITKRGQNVTFRCDPISEHNRLYWYRQTLGQGPEFLTYFQNEAQLEKSRLLSDRFSAERPKGSFSTLEIQRTEQGDSAMYLCASSIGQGANTEAFFGQGTRLTVV.

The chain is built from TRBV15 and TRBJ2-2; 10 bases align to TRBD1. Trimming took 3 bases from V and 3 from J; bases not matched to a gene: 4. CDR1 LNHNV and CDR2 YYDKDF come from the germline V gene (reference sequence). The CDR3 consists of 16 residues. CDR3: CATSSLGQGHTGELFF. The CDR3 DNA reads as TGTGCCACCAGCAGCTTGGGACAGGGGCACACCGGGGAGCTGTTTTTT.

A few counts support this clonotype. The CDR3 spells CASSPGPTGGTTEQYF. The CDR3 DNA is TGTGCCAGTAGCCCCGGCCCCACAGGGGGCACCACCGAGCAGTACTTC. V is TRBV7-2 and J is TRBJ2-7, with TRBD1 identical over 9 bases. The V and J ends lost 9 bases and 6 bases, in that order; junction bases with no gene match: 18. This CDR3 is 16 amino acids long. Germline lookup yields CDR1 SGHTA and CDR2 FQGNSA.

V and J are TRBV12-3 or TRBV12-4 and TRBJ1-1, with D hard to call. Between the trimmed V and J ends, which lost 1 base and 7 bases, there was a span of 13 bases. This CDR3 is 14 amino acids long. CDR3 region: CASSLGPFKGEAFF. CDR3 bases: TGTGCCAGCAGTTTAGGCCCCTTTAAGGGTGAAGCTTTCTTT.

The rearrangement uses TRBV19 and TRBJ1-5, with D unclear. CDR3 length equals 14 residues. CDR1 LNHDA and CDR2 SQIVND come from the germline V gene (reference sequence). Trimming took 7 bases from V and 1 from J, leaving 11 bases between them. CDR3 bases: TGTGCCAGTAAGGAGGAACCCAGCAATCAGCCCCAGCATTTT. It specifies CASKEEPSNQPQHF.

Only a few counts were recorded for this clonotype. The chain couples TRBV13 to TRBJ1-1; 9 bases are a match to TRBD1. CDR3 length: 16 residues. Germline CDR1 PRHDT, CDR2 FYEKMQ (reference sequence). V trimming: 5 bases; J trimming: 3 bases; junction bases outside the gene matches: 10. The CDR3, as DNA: TGTGCCAGCAGCACCCGGACAGGGGCCAGGTACACTGAAGCTTTCTTT. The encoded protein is CASSTRTGARYTEAFF.

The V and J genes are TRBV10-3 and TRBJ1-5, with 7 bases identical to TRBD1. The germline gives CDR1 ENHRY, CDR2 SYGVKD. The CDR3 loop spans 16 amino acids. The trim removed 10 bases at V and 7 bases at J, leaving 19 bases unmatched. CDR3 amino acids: CASSRRTGRVAQPQHF. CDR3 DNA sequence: TGTGCCAGCAGCCGGCGGACAGGAAGGGTGGCGCAGCCCCAGCATTTT.

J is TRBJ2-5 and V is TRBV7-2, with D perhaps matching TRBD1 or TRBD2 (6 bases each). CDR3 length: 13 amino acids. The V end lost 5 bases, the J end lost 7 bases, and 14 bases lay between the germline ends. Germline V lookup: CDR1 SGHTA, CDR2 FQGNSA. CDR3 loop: CASSNRLGGTQYF. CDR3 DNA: TGTGCCAGCAGCAACAGACTAGGGGGGACCCAGTACTTC.

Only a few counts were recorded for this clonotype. This CDR3 reads CASSPVPGEMNTEAFF. As DNA, the CDR3 is TGTGCCAGCAGTCCGGTCCCAGGGGAGATGAACACTGAAGCTTTCTTT. The rearrangement uses TRBV6-1 and TRBJ1-1; tentatively, D is TRBD1 (6 bases). Trimming took 5 bases from V and 0 from J, leaving 16 bases between them. The CDR3 totals 16 residues. Germline CDR1 is MNHNS and CDR2 is SASEGT.

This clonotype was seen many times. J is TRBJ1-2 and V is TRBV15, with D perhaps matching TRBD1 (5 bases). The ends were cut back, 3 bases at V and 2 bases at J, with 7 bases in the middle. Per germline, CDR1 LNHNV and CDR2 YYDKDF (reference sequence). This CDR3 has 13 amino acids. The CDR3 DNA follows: TGTGCCACCAGCAGGGACACAAACTATGGCTACACCTTC. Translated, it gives CATSRDTNYGYTF. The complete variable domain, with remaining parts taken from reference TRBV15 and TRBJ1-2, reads DAMVIQNPRYQVTQFGKPVTLSCSQTLNHNVMYWYQQKSSQAPKLLFHYYDKDFNNEADTPDNFQSRRPNTSFCFLDIRSPGLGDTAMYLCATSRDTNYGYTFGSGTRLTVV.

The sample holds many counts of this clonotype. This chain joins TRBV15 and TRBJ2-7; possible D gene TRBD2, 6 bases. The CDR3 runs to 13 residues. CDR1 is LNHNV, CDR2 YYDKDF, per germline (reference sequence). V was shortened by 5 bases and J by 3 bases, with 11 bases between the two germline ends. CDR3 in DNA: TGTGCCACCAGCGGAGGGCAGGTCTACGAGCAGTACTTC. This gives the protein CATSGGQVYEQYF.

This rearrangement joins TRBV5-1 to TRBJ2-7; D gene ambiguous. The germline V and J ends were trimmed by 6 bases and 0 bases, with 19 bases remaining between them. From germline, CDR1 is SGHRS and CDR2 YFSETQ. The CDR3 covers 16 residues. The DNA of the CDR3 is TGCGCCAGCAAATTAGGGCCGGGTGAAAGCTCCTACGAGCAGTACTTC. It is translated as CASKLGPGESSYEQYF.

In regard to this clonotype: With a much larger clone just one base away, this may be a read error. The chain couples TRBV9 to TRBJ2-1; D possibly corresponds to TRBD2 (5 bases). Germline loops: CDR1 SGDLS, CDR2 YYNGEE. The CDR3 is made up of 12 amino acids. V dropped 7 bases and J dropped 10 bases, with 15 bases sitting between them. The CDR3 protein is CASGRGGYEQFF. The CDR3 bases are TGTGCCAGCGGACGCGGAGGCTACGAGCAGTTCTTC.

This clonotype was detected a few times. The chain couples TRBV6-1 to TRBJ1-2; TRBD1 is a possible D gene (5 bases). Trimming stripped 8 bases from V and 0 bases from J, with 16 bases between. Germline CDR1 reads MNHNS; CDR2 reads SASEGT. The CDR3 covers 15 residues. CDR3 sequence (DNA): TGTGCCAGCGCGGGGCAGGGCTCAGCTAACTATGGCTACACCTTC. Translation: CASAGQGSANYGYTF.

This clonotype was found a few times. CDR3 sequence: CASSYRGSSEAFF. The CDR3 coding sequence is TGTGCCAGCAGTTACCGGGGTTCATCTGAAGCTTTCTTT. The chain combines TRBV6-6 with TRBJ1-1, with D unresolved. CDR1 is MNHNY, CDR2 SVGAGI, per germline (reference sequence). V gave up 2 bases and J gave up 6 bases, with 10 bases separating them. The CDR3 spans 13 residues.

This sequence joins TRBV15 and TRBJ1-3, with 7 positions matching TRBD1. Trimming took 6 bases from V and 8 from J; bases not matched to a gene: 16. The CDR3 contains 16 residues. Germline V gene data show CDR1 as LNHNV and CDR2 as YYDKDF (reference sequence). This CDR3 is CATRRDRPSPGYTIYF. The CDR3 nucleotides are TGTGCCACCAGGAGGGACAGACCGTCCCCTGGCTACACCATATATTTT. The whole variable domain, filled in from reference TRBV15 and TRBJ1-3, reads DAMVIQNPRYQVTQFGKPVTLSCSQTLNHNVMYWYQQKSSQAPKLLFHYYDKDFNNEADTPDNFQSRRPNTSFCFLDIRSPGLGDTAMYLCATRRDRPSPGYTIYFGEGSWLTVV.

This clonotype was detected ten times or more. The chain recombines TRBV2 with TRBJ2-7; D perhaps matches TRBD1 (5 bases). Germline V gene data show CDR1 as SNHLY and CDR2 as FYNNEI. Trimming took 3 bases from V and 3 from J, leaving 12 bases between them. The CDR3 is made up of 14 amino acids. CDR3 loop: CASSDRASHYEQYF. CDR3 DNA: TGTGCCAGCAGTGACAGGGCCAGTCACTACGAGCAGTACTTC.